The 23 T cell receptor beta chains given below trace back to one sample, sequenced in a study of cytomegalovirus exposure and HLA in healthy donors. It was with 60 Vbeta and 13 Jbeta primers that the PCR ran. The protocol was immunoSEQ multiplex PCR, while the TCRdb copy is restricted to in-frame clones and leaves out a portion. Among roughly 150,000 clones listed, roughly 79% were seen once. The sample taken for sequencing was PBMCs. The source of these receptors is a middle-aged man in good health and CMV-seronegative.

This clone turned up a few times. The chain has TRBV29-1 and TRBJ2-7; maybe TRBD1 (6 bases). The CDR3 has 15 amino acids. The V and J ends lost 6 bases and 5 bases respectively, with 23 bases between them. Germline-derived CDR1 and CDR2 are SQVTM and ANQGSEA. The CDR3: CSVELQGGINDEQYF. In DNA, the CDR3 is TGCAGCGTGGAGCTTCAAGGGGGAATAAACGACGAGCAGTACTTC.

V is TRBV2 and J is TRBJ2-3, with a tentative D call TRBD2 (6 bases). V lost 9 bases, J lost 0 bases, and 25 bases lay in between. This CDR3 has 18 residues. CDR1 and CDR2 from the germline V gene are SNHLY and FYNNEI. Written as DNA, the CDR3 is TGTGCCAGAACTCCCGCGGGCGGGGTTCTAAAGAGCACAGATACGCAGTATTTT. It yields the protein CARTPAGGVLKSTDTQYF.

The chain uses TRBV13 and TRBJ2-7; 9 bases fit TRBD1. The CDR3 is made up of 14 amino acids. The germline gives CDR1 PRHDT, CDR2 FYEKMQ (reference sequence). V lost 6 bases to trimming and J lost 7 bases; unmatched junction nucleotides: 10. The CDR3 reads CASRDRGRAGEQYF. The CDR3 DNA reads TGTGCCAGCAGGGACAGGGGCCGCGCGGGGGAGCAGTACTTC.

Only a few counts were recorded for this clone. The V call is TRBV7-9, the J call TRBJ2-7; possibly TRBD1 for D (6 bases). V was clipped by 2 bases and J by 1 base, with 9 bases between them. The CDR3 spans 14 residues. In germline, CDR1 is SEHNR, CDR2 FQNEAQ (reference sequence). Here the CDR3 DNA reads TGTGCCAGCAGCTTAAGTGGACAGTCCTACGAGCAGTACTTC. It codes for CASSLSGQSYEQYF.

This clone showed up just a few times. This CDR3 reads CASSFLLGGARAFF. The CDR3 region has the DNA TGTGCCAGCAGTTTTCTATTAGGGGGGGCGCGAGCTTTCTTT. J is TRBJ1-1 and V is TRBV28; D possibly corresponds to TRBD1 (6 bases). The CDR3 is made up of 14 amino acids. With 3 bases removed from V and 10 bases from J, the gap between germline ends came to 18 bases. Germline V lookup: CDR1 MDHEN, CDR2 SYDVKM.

The chain uses TRBV5-1 and TRBJ1-6, with D hard to call. The germline V and J ends were trimmed by 7 bases and 6 bases, with 17 bases remaining between them. Germline assignment: CDR1 SGHRS and CDR2 YFSETQ. The CDR3 totals 15 residues. The chain's CDR3 is CASRPTWETNSPLHF. The CDR3 DNA follows: TGCGCCAGCCGGCCGACTTGGGAGACTAATTCACCCCTCCACTTT.

The gene calls are TRBV10-2 and TRBJ1-2, with 9 bases fitting TRBD1. Unmatched junction bases numbered 6, after V lost 5 bases and J lost 8 bases. The CDR3 is made up of 13 amino acids. Germline V gives CDR1 WSHSY, CDR2 SAAADI. CDR3 in amino acids: CASSRTGEEGYTF. The CDR3 DNA follows: TGCGCCAGCAGTAGGACAGGGGAAGAAGGCTACACCTTC.

The chain is built from TRBV11-1 and TRBJ1-2; D is unresolved. CDR3 size: 14 residues. CDR1 is SGHAT and CDR2 is FQDESV in the germline V gene (reference sequence). V was trimmed by 5 bases and J by 2 bases, leaving 12 bases between them. This chain's CDR3 is CASSPQSINYGYTF. As DNA, the CDR3 is TGTGCCAGCAGCCCACAGAGTATCAACTATGGCTACACCTTC.

This clone was found once. The gene calls are TRBV19 and TRBJ1-1; 7 nucleotides match TRBD1. The CDR3 is 18 amino acids. Germline V gene data show CDR1 as LNHDA and CDR2 as SQIVND (reference sequence). Trimming cost V 1 base and J 1 base; bases outside gene matches: 12. The CDR3 bases are TGTGCCAGTAGTATAGGATCGGCAGGGGGTTATGGGAACACTGAAGCTTTCTTT. This codes for CASSIGSAGGYGNTEAFF. Full variable domain (outside the CDR3, taken from reference TRBV19 and TRBJ1-1): DGGITQSPKYLFRKEGQNVTLSCEQNLNHDAMYWYRQDPGQGLRLIYYSQIVNDFQKGDIAEGYSVSREKKESFPLTVTSAQKNPTAFYLCASSIGSAGGYGNTEAFFGQGTRLTVV.

The chain links TRBV27 to TRBJ2-7; 9 nucleotides line up with TRBD1. J gave up 4 bases and V 5 bases, and 12 bases lay outside the gene matches. CDR3 size: 16 residues. Germline V lookup: CDR1 MNHEY, CDR2 SMNVEV (reference sequence). CDR3 nucleotide sequence: TGTGCCAGCAGTCCAAACAGGGGGCGAAGTGTGTACGAGCAGTACTTC. Translation: CASSPNRGRSVYEQYF.

In its sample, this clone was seen a few times. An end of the junction does not agree with germline; a read error may underlie this. The chain uses TRBV7-9 and TRBJ1-2; perhaps TRBD1 as D (5 bases). Germline CDR1 reads SEHNR; CDR2 reads FQNEAQ (reference sequence). The CDR3 is 15 residues long. The CDR3 DNA reads TGTTCCAGCAGCTCCACCAGGGCAGGGCGGGAAGGCTACACCTTC. Translated, it gives CSSSSTRAGREGYTF.

The J gene is TRBJ1-6, the V gene TRBV25-1, with D maybe TRBD1 (6 bases). From germline, CDR1 is MGHDK and CDR2 SYGVNS. V lost 3 bases and J 7 bases, leaving 16 bases between the germline ends. This CDR3 is 16 amino acids long. The CDR3: CASSEARAGENSPLHF. The CDR3 DNA is TGTGCCAGCAGTGAGGCCCGCGCAGGGGAGAATTCACCCCTCCACTTT.

The chain carries TRBV9 and TRBJ1-2; D possibly corresponds to TRBD1 (5 bases). Trimming removed 0 bases at V and 2 bases at J, with 11 bases between. The CDR3 consists of 15 residues. Germline values: CDR1 SGDLS, CDR2 YYNGEE. This CDR3 reads CASSVDSGLNYGYTF. The DNA of the CDR3 is TGTGCCAGCAGCGTAGATTCAGGGTTGAACTATGGCTACACCTTC.

The CDR3 reads CASALQGREKLFF. The CDR3 DNA follows: TGTGCCAGCGCCTTACAGGGGAGGGAAAAACTGTTTTTT. The chain links TRBV6-1 to TRBJ1-4, with TRBD1 identical over 7 bases. There are 13 residues in the CDR3. Germline V gives CDR1 MNHNS, CDR2 SASEGT. V dropped 8 bases and J dropped 8; count of bases not matched to a gene: 8.

This rearrangement joins TRBV19 to TRBJ2-7; 9 bases align to TRBD1. This CDR3 spans 15 amino acids. Per germline, CDR1 LNHDA and CDR2 SQIVND (reference sequence). V was clipped by 4 bases and J by 6 bases; unmatched bases: 10. CDR3 in amino acids: CASSTRTGALGEQYF. The CDR3 nucleotides read TGTGCCAGTAGTACCCGGACAGGGGCCTTAGGCGAGCAGTACTTC.

The V gene is TRBV20-1, the J gene TRBJ2-2; D ambiguous. The germline CDR1 and CDR2 sequences are DFQATT and SNEGSKA (reference sequence). CDR3 length equals 11 residues. Trimming stripped 6 bases from V and 4 bases from J, with 6 bases between. CDR3 residues: CSAPSTGELFF. The CDR3 bases are TGCAGTGCCCCGTCCACCGGGGAGCTGTTTTTT.

This clone was observed a few times. The rearrangement joins TRBV2 to TRBJ2-7; 9 nucleotides align to TRBD2. With 6 bases clipped from V and 4 bases from J, the junction kept 4 bases outside the gene matches. The V gene's germline CDR1 is SNHLY and CDR2 FYNNEI. This CDR3 is 13 amino acids long. This chain's CDR3 is CASSASGRYEQYV. CDR3 coding DNA: TGTGCCAGCAGCGCCAGCGGGAGGTACGAGCAGTACGTC.

This clone was observed a few times. The rearrangement links TRBV5-1 to TRBJ1-1; 7 bases are shared with TRBD1. CDR1 and CDR2 (germline): SGHRS, YFSETQ. V was pared by 2 bases and J by 4 bases, with 2 bases of the junction left unmatched. The CDR3 contains 13 residues. The DNA of the CDR3 is TGCGCCAGCAGCTTAGACAGGGCCACTGAAGCTTTCTTT. Translation gives CASSLDRATEAFF.

The chain employs TRBV29-1 and TRBJ2-5, with 8 bases matching TRBD2. The CDR3 totals 15 residues. Losses at the gene ends were 7 bases for V and 2 bases for J; bases not matched to a gene: 12. The germline V gene has CDR1 SQVTM and CDR2 ANQGSEA. For the CDR3, the DNA is TGCAGCGCCTCAGAGGCTAGCGGGCCACAAGAGACCCAGTACTTC. Encoded protein: CSASEASGPQETQYF.

This chain links TRBV7-8 with TRBJ1-1; 9 nucleotides agree with TRBD1. CDR1 SGHVS and CDR2 FQNEAQ come from the germline V gene. This CDR3 region has 12 residues. The V segment lost 3 bases and the J segment 12 bases; nucleotides outside the gene matches: 5. The DNA of the CDR3 is TGTGCCAGCAGCTTGGCCGGGACAGGGTCTTTCTTT. As protein: CASSLAGTGSFF. Complete variable domain (other parts from reference TRBV7-8 and TRBJ1-1): GAGVSQSPRYKVAKRGQDVALRCDPISGHVSLFWYQQALGQGPEFLTYFQNEAQLDKSGLPSDRFFAERPEGSVSTLKIQRTQQEDSAVYLCASSLAGTGSFFGQGTRLTVV.

This chain connects TRBV2 to TRBJ1-5, with a weak D call TRBD1 (5 bases). Trimming stripped 7 bases from V and 0 bases from J, with 13 bases between. CDR3 length equals 15 residues. Germline V gene data show CDR1 as SNHLY and CDR2 as FYNNEI. CDR3 bases: TGTGCCAGCAACCGAGACAGTCATAGCAATCAGCCCCAGCATTTT. Its translation: CASNRDSHSNQPQHF.

This chain joins TRBV18 and TRBJ2-6, with D possibly matching TRBD2 (6 bases). Germline values: CDR1 KGHSH, CDR2 LQKENI. The CDR3 is made up of 15 amino acids. The ends were cut back, 8 bases at V and 1 base at J, with 12 bases in the middle. The CDR3 region is CASTISGSGANVLTF. The CDR3 DNA follows: TGTGCCAGCACGATAAGCGGGTCTGGGGCCAACGTCCTGACTTTC.

The V gene is TRBV27, the J gene TRBJ2-3; D might be TRBD2 (6 bases). The CDR3 is 15 amino acids. The V gene lost 6 bases and the J gene lost 0 bases, with 13 bases spanning the gap. From germline, CDR1 is MNHEY and CDR2 SMNVEV (reference sequence). The CDR3 spells CASRVRRDSTDTQYF. CDR3 bases: TGTGCCAGCAGAGTAAGGCGGGACAGCACAGATACGCAGTATTTT.